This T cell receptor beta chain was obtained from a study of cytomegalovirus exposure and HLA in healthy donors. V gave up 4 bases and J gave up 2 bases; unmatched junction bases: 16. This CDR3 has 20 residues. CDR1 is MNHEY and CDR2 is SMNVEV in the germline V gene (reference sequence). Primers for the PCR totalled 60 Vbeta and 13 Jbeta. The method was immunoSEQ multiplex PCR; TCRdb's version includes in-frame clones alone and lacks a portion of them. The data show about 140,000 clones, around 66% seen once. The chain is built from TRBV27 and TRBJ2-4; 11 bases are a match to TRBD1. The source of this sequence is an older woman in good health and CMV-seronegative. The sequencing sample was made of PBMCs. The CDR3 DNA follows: TGTGCCAGCAGTTCGGCTCGGGGACAGGGGGTTTACGGGCCCAAAAACATTCAGTACTTC. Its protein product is CASSSARGQGVYGPKNIQYF.